The sequence of this T cell receptor (beta chain) was determined in a study of cytomegalovirus exposure and HLA in healthy donors. General study findings and limits: Accounts indicate the classifier identified cytomegalovirus status with strong specificity and sensitivity.

Primers for the PCR totalled 60 Vbeta and 13 Jbeta. Profiled with immunoSEQ multiplex PCR; TCRdb holds only in-frame clones, not every one. The sample shows 100,000 to 150,000 clones, over 60% of them seen only once. Trimming at V came to 4 bases and at J to 6 bases, leaving 7 bases not matched to a gene. Germline-derived CDR1 and CDR2 are SGHVS and FNYEAQ. This CDR3 has 14 residues. As for this clone: Antigen unknown.

The TCR was taken from a female donor in good health and CMV-seropositive. Specimen: PBMCs. The V call is TRBV7-6, the J call TRBJ2-3; 7 bases are a match to TRBD2. CDR3 residues: CASSSGGPWDTQYF. The CDR3 bases are TGTGCCAGCAGCTCGGGGGGTCCCTGGGATACGCAGTATTTT.